The 11 T cell receptor beta chains listed next were all sequenced from one sample in a study of identical twins. Each CDR3 protein gets one entry after TCRdb re-called the 5' RACE reads with MiXCR. This table has around 1.7 million distinct CDR3 sequences, around 33% appearing once. The sample consisted of cord blood. These receptors came from a newborn girl in good health.

The chain couples TRBV28 to TRBJ1-2; D remains unclear. There are 15 residues in the CDR3. Germline V CDR1 and CDR2: MDHEN, SYDVKM. Trimming cost V 3 bases and J 4 bases, with 15 bases left between them. This CDR3 reads CASSFLRASSYGYTF. The CDR3, as DNA: TGTGCCAGCAGTTTTTTACGGGCCTCTTCCTATGGCTACACCTTC.

This clonotype occurred many times. The chain recombines TRBV4-2 with TRBJ2-3, with a possible D match to TRBD1 (6 bases). Trimming removed 3 bases at V and 3 bases at J, with 10 bases between. The germline CDR1 and CDR2 sequences are LGHNA and YNFKEQ. The CDR3 totals 14 residues. Here the CDR3 DNA reads TGTGCCAGCAGCCACGACACAGGGACAGATACGCAGTATTTT. Amino acid sequence: CASSHDTGTDTQYF.

The chain is built from TRBV3-1 and TRBJ2-5; D gene uncertain. The V gene lost 3 bases and the J gene lost 11 bases, with 19 bases spanning the gap. The CDR3 extends over 14 amino acids. Germline CDR1 LGHDT, CDR2 YNNKEL (reference sequence). CDR3 in amino acids: CASSQEPDRGEQYF. The CDR3 DNA reads TGTGCCAGCAGCCAGGAACCCGACCGTGGTGAGCAGTACTTC.

Only a few counts were recorded for this clonotype. CDR3 nucleotides: TGTGCCAGCAGTCCCCAGGGACTAGCGGGAGGCCTCAATGAGCAGTACTTC. As protein: CASSPQGLAGGLNEQYF. This chain uses TRBV12-3 or TRBV12-4 with TRBJ2-5; TRBD2 aligns across 15 bases. V dropped 5 bases and J dropped 11; count of bases not matched to a gene: 15. The CDR3 extends over 17 amino acids.

Only a few counts were recorded for this clonotype. The genes are TRBV7-2 and TRBJ2-3, with a weak D call TRBD1 (6 bases). Germline assignment: CDR1 SGHTA and CDR2 FQGNSA. Trimming stripped 2 bases from V and 2 bases from J, with 11 bases between. CDR3 size: 15 residues. The DNA for the CDR3 is TGTGCCAGCAGCTTAAAGGGGGTAGACACAGATACGCAGTATTTT. Its protein is CASSLKGVDTDTQYF.

The J gene is TRBJ2-1, the V gene TRBV24-1; 10 positions agree with TRBD1. Unmatched junction bases numbered 2, after V lost 9 bases and J lost 1 base. The CDR3 loop spans 14 amino acids. Germline V lookup: CDR1 KGHDR, CDR2 SFDVKD. Here the CDR3 DNA reads TGTGCCACCTCGGACAGGGGGTCCTACAATGAGCAGTTCTTC. Amino acids: CATSDRGSYNEQFF.

This chain links TRBV11-2 with TRBJ2-2; D might be TRBD2 (6 bases). The CDR3 contains 13 residues. The germline gives CDR1 SGHAT, CDR2 FQNNGV. Trimming stripped 6 bases from V and 7 bases from J, with 12 bases between. The CDR3 region has the DNA TGTGCCAGCAGGCTAGCGCGGCGCGGGGAGCTGTTTTTT. This codes for CASRLARRGELFF.

The V gene is TRBV5-1, the J gene TRBJ2-7; a weak D match, TRBD2 (5 bases). CDR1 and CDR2 (germline): SGHRS, YFSETQ. The V end was cut by 3 bases, the J end by 4 bases, with 14 bases between. The CDR3 sequence is 14 residues long. The CDR3 loop reads CASSWSGTRYEQYF. CDR3 nucleotides: TGCGCCAGCAGCTGGAGCGGTACCCGGTACGAGCAGTACTTC.

The chain is built from TRBV20-1 and TRBJ1-1; TRBD1 matches 7 bases. Germline CDR1 reads DFQATT; CDR2 reads SNEGSKA (reference sequence). The CDR3 is 15 amino acids. V trimming: 5 bases; J trimming: 3 bases; junction bases outside the gene matches: 12. The CDR3 region has the DNA TGCAGTGCTGCTGACAGGGAGAACCACTACACTGAAGCTTTCTTT. This translates into CSAADRENHYTEAFF.

The chain links TRBV6-5 to TRBJ2-3; TRBD1 is a possible D gene (6 bases). Trimming shortened V by 6 bases and J by 5 bases, and 18 bases separated the two germline ends. In germline, CDR1 is MNHEY, CDR2 SVGAGI. This CDR3 has 15 residues. CDR3 sequence reads: CASRGAGGPKDTQYF. The CDR3 DNA reads TGTGCCAGCAGGGGGGCGGGCGGGCCCAAAGATACGCAGTATTTT.

The table lists this clonotype with many counts. The gene calls are TRBV25-1 and TRBJ2-3; TRBD2 matches 8 bases. The CDR3 loop spans 17 amino acids. The germline CDR1 and CDR2 sequences are MGHDK and SYGVNS. Trimming at V came to 4 bases and at J to 3 bases, leaving 12 bases not matched to a gene. CDR3 in DNA: TGTGCCAGCAGTGTTAGCGGGACTAGAGGGTGGACAGATACGCAGTATTTT. Encoded protein: CASSVSGTRGWTDTQYF. Full variable domain (outside the CDR3, taken from reference TRBV25-1 and TRBJ2-3): EADIYQTPRYLVIGTGKKITLECSQTMGHDKMYWYQQDPGMELHLIHYSYGVNSTEKGDLSSESTVSRIRTEHFPLTLESARPSHTSQYLCASSVSGTRGWTDTQYFGPGTRLTVL.